This TCR beta chain was recovered during a study of shared clonotypes between healthy human individuals. In the study overall: Three plates were used per donor for CD4 naive, three for CD4 memory, two for CD8 naive and one for CD8 memory.

Profiled with immunoSEQ multiplex PCR; TCRdb holds only in-frame clones, not every one. This repertoire shows some 1,100,000 clones, around 78% found once; its top ten account for approximately 0.56%. Overall study results and limits: Only blood was sampled; tissue repertoires likely differ.

On this clone itself: The antigen is undetermined.

Participating donors were healthy, HIV-negative adults free of recent acute infections or vaccinations. Every donor, a Caucasian adult, lived in Nashville, Tennessee. Germline assignment: CDR1 SGDLS and CDR2 YYNGEE. CDR3 length: 15 amino acids. The V end was cut by 5 bases, the J end by 2 bases, with 16 bases between. The sequence was obtained from a man younger than 30 in good health. Some clones in this sample may be carry-over from other donors' samples. The chain is built from TRBV9 and TRBJ2-5, with D perhaps assigned TRBD1 or TRBD2 (5 bases each). Sequenced material: memory CD4+ T cells from PBMCs. As to subset: CD45RA-negative fraction. The CDR3 DNA is TGTGCCAGCAGTCGGGACCAGTGGGTACAAGAGACCCAGTACTTC. This codes for CASSRDQWVQETQYF.